These 17 T cell receptor beta chains were sequenced from one sample in a study of blood T cell repertoires in COVID-19. Sequencing used immunoSEQ multiplex PCR; TCRdb keeps in-frame clones, though not all of them. Here the sample spans under 15,000 clones, roughly 80% being singletons. Sequencing was done on a sample of peripheral blood. Every receptor here comes from an elderly woman with acute or convalescent COVID-19.

V and J are TRBV4-2 and TRBJ2-1; TRBD2 agrees at 10 bases. This CDR3 is 18 amino acids long. Germline V gene lookup returns CDR1 LGHNA and CDR2 YNFKEQ. The trim removed 2 bases at V and 5 bases at J, leaving 12 bases unmatched. The CDR3: CASSQLLAGPASHNEQFF. CDR3 nucleotide sequence: TGTGCCAGCAGCCAATTACTAGCGGGGCCCGCCTCTCACAATGAGCAGTTCTTC.

The chain carries TRBV7-2 and TRBJ2-2; tentative D call: TRBD2 (5 bases). Trimming took off 3 bases at V and 8 bases at J, with 13 bases between the two ends. The CDR3 runs to 14 residues. Germline values: CDR1 SGHTA, CDR2 FQGNSA. DNA for the CDR3: TGTGCCAGCAGCTTGTCGAGGGCCCAGGGGGAGCTGTTTTTT. It codes for CASSLSRAQGELFF.

The chain links TRBV5-1 to TRBJ1-3, with 10 bases identical to TRBD1. The CDR3 extends over 13 amino acids. J was trimmed by 10 bases and V by 4 bases; bases with no gene match: 5. Germline V gene sequence: CDR1 SGHRS, CDR2 YFSETQ. The CDR3 reads CASSGGQGGTIYF. The CDR3, as DNA: TGCGCCAGCAGCGGCGGACAGGGGGGAACCATATATTTT.

This clone appeared a few times. This rearrangement joins TRBV5-4 to TRBJ1-3; 9 nucleotides match TRBD1. V lost 3 bases to trimming and J lost 0 bases; unmatched junction nucleotides: 7. This CDR3 has 17 amino acids. Germline CDR1 SGHNT, CDR2 YYREEE (reference sequence). The chain's CDR3 is CASSSGQGSNSGNTIYF. The CDR3 DNA reads TGTGCCAGCAGCTCAGGACAGGGGTCAAACTCTGGAAACACCATATATTTT. The full variable domain, in which reference TRBV5-4 and TRBJ1-3 provide the parts outside the CDR3, is ETGVTQSPTHLIKTRGQQVTLRCSSQSGHNTVSWYQQALGQGPQFIFQYYREEENGRGNFPPRFSGLQFPNYSSELNVNALELDDSALYLCASSSGQGSNSGNTIYFGEGSWLTVV.

This clone showed up just once. The chain couples TRBV15 to TRBJ2-7; possibly TRBD1 for D (7 bases). V was trimmed by 1 base and J by 6 bases, leaving 16 bases between them. CDR3 length: 15 residues. Germline CDR1 and CDR2: LNHNV and YYDKDF (reference sequence). CDR3 amino acids: CATSRGLDRRGEQYF. In nucleotides, the CDR3 is TGTGCCACCAGCAGAGGTCTGGACAGGAGGGGCGAGCAGTACTTC.

This chain links TRBV7-3 with TRBJ2-3, with a weak D call TRBD1 (6 bases). The CDR3 totals 13 residues. With 5 bases removed from V and 4 bases from J, the gap between germline ends came to 10 bases. Per germline, CDR1 SGHTA and CDR2 FQGTGA. The CDR3 spells CASSPRQADTQYF. CDR3 sequence (DNA): TGTGCCAGCAGCCCCCGACAGGCAGATACGCAGTATTTT. Variable domain in full (rest from reference TRBV7-3 and TRBJ2-3): GAGVSQTPSNKVTEKGKYVELRCDPISGHTALYWYRQSLGQGPEFLIYFQGTGAADDSGLPNDRFFAVRPEGSVSTLKIQRTERGDSAVYLCASSPRQADTQYFGPGTRLTVL.

This clone was picked up one time. The chain combines TRBV7-9 with TRBJ1-1, with D possibly TRBD1 on 5 matching bases. This CDR3 is built from 11 residues. The V end lost 8 bases, the J end lost 4 bases, and 8 bases lay between the germline ends. CDR1 and CDR2 (germline): SEHNR, FQNEAQ (reference sequence). The CDR3 sequence is CASGGGTEAFF. CDR3 sequence (DNA): TGTGCCAGCGGGGGGGGCACTGAAGCTTTCTTT.

The chain couples TRBV9 to TRBJ1-3; D remains ambiguous. Trimming removed 0 bases from V and 0 bases from J, with 10 bases in between. The CDR3 runs to 16 residues. Per germline, CDR1 SGDLS and CDR2 YYNGEE. The CDR3 DNA reads TGTGCCAGCAGCGTAGCTGCAGCGAGCTCTGGAAACACCATATATTTT. Amino acid sequence: CASSVAAASSGNTIYF.

The genes are TRBV4-1 and TRBJ2-7; D perhaps matches TRBD2 (6 bases). Per germline, CDR1 MGHRA and CDR2 YSYEKL. The CDR3 has 12 residues. V lost 1 base to trimming and J lost 9 bases, with 10 bases between them. CDR3: CASSQVGGWQYF. The DNA of the CDR3 is TGCGCCAGCAGCCAAGTGGGGGGATGGCAGTACTTC.

Comments on this clone: One junction end disagrees with the germline gene, perhaps due to a read error. The chain carries TRBV12-5 and TRBJ2-7, with a weak D call TRBD2 (6 bases). CDR3 length equals 15 residues. Germline V lookup: CDR1 LGHNT, CDR2 FRNRAP. The CDR3 loop reads CASGPSGGFYYKQYF. The CDR3 nucleotides read TGTGCTAGTGGTCCATCTGGAGGGTTCTACTACAAGCAGTACTTC.

This chain joins TRBV18 and TRBJ1-2; D possibly corresponds to TRBD1 (5 bases). The germline V and J ends were trimmed by 2 bases and 3 bases, with 10 bases remaining between them. CDR1 KGHSH and CDR2 LQKENI come from the germline V gene. This CDR3 has 14 residues. The chain's CDR3 is CASSPSGGDYGYTF. The CDR3 DNA reads as TGTGCCAGCTCACCATCCGGGGGGGACTATGGCTACACCTTC.

The chain recombines TRBV4-2 with TRBJ2-1; 10 bases agree with TRBD1. V was pared by 5 bases and J by 7 bases, with 11 bases of the junction left unmatched. The V gene's germline CDR1 is LGHNA and CDR2 YNFKEQ. The CDR3 covers 16 residues. CDR3 DNA: TGTGCCAGCAGCGAACTGGCAGGACAGGGGGTAAATGAGCAGTTCTTC. Protein: CASSELAGQGVNEQFF.

The chain links TRBV29-1 to TRBJ2-3, with TRBD2 identical over 8 bases. Looked up from germline, CDR1 is SQVTM and CDR2 is ANQGSEA. V lost 6 bases to trimming and J lost 5 bases; unmatched junction nucleotides: 10. This CDR3 spans 14 amino acids. CDR3 loop: CSVVPRGGLDTQYF. Here the CDR3 DNA reads TGCAGCGTCGTCCCCCGGGGGGGCCTAGATACGCAGTATTTT.

The chain employs TRBV6-6 and TRBJ1-1, with D tentatively TRBD1 (5 bases). This CDR3 has 13 residues. The V gene's germline CDR1 is MNHNY and CDR2 SVGAGI (reference sequence). Trimming took 4 bases from V and 1 from J, leaving 7 bases between them. The CDR3: CASSLQANTEAFF. The CDR3 DNA is TGTGCCAGCAGTTTACAGGCGAACACTGAAGCTTTCTTT.

The chain joins TRBV9 to TRBJ1-5; 10 bases map to TRBD1. Looked up from germline, CDR1 is SGDLS and CDR2 is YYNGEE. The CDR3 runs 16 residues. V dropped 4 bases and J dropped 3; count of bases not matched to a gene: 7. CDR3 coding DNA: TGTGCCAGCAGCCCGGAAGGACAGGGGGTCAATCAGCCCCAGCATTTT. Its protein product is CASSPEGQGVNQPQHF.

Note on this clone: Germline is not matched at one junction end, which may reflect a read error. This sequence joins TRBV6-1 and TRBJ2-3, with TRBD2 identical over 11 bases. Germline-derived CDR1 and CDR2 are MNHNS and SASEGT. The CDR3 is made up of 16 amino acids. The CDR3 DNA is TGTGCTAGCAGTGAAGGGCTAGCGGGGGGCGGACATACGCAGTATTTT. Translation gives CASSEGLAGGGHTQYF.

J is TRBJ2-3 and V is TRBV6-1; 7 nucleotides match TRBD1. Germline V gene lookup returns CDR1 MNHNS and CDR2 SASEGT. The CDR3 consists of 15 residues. J gave up 2 bases and V 3 bases, and 5 bases lay outside the gene matches. The CDR3: CASSDLGGNTDTQYF. The CDR3 DNA reads TGTGCCAGCAGTGATCTAGGGGGCAACACAGATACGCAGTATTTT.